This T cell receptor (beta chain) comes out of a study of OX40 agonist ivuxolimab in advanced cancers. Looking at the study overall: An agonistic anti-OX40 (CD134) antibody, ivuxolimab, was used to treat the patients. The dose-escalation cohort was around 83% male, with a mean age of about 58 years, ranging about 20 to 85.

The assay was immunoSEQ multiplex PCR, and TCRdb's table has in-frame clones only and misses some. Of under 95,000 clones listed, over 85% are singletons. V lost 0 bases and J 3 bases, leaving 18 bases between the germline ends. CDR1 MNHNS and CDR2 SASEGT come from the germline V gene. The CDR3 spans 17 residues. The material was CD4+ or CD8+ T cells sorted from blood, obtained in a trial of the OX40 agonist ivuxolimab. The TCR was taken from an adult with an advanced solid tumor such as melanoma, head and neck, liver or kidney cancer. This chain uses TRBV6-1 with TRBJ2-7; the D gene is possibly TRBD1 (5 bases). The CDR3 DNA reads TGTGCCAGCAGTGAAGCCCCGGAAGGGGTTTCCTTCTACGAGCAGTACTTC. It translates to CASSEAPEGVSFYEQYF.